This TCR beta chain originates from a study of shared clonotypes between healthy human individuals. Sequenced by immunoSEQ multiplex PCR; TCRdb stores in-frame clones only, minus some. The table includes roughly 2.6 million clones, 90% to 95% detected once. The sequenced sample was naive CD4+ T cells sorted from blood. As for subset: CD45RA+ positively selected. The receptor's source is a man between 18 and 29 years old in good health.

This CDR3 is CASSPAGVSSAIQYF. The CDR3 DNA reads as TGTGCCAGCAGCCCTGCGGGGGTTAGCTCCGCCATTCAGTACTTC. V gene TRBV28 combines with J gene TRBJ2-4, with 7 bases fitting TRBD2. The CDR3 contains 15 residues. The germline V gene has CDR1 MDHEN and CDR2 SYDVKM. Losses at the gene ends were 6 bases for V and 9 bases for J; bases not matched to a gene: 14.